The clone carrying this T cell receptor (beta chain) was seen a few times. The entry originates in a study of response to subunit inactivated influenza vaccine. Trimming removed 6 bases from V and 6 bases from J; junction bases left unmatched: 5. CDR3 length equals 13 residues. TCRdb reprocessed the RT-PCR reads with MiXCR, giving one entry per CDR3 protein. This sample yields about 540,000 distinct CDR3 sequences, of which around 21% are seen a single time; approximately 3% belongs to the top ten. This sample also belongs to another study, concerning T cells expressing NK-cell markers. According to that study: It was by 5'RACE template switching with UMIs that TCR beta cDNA was made. Within the sequenced cohort of eight donors, seven exhibited HCMV seropositivity and one was seronegative.

V and J are TRBV12-3 or TRBV12-4 and TRBJ2-1; 7 nucleotides agree with TRBD2. The sample in question was CD4+ T cells sorted from PBMCs, obtained 11 to 12 days after vaccination. This TCR came from a man aged 50 or older who received an inactivated influenza vaccine. The CDR3 DNA sequence: TGTGCCAGCAGCTCACTAGCGAGCAATGAGCAGTTCTTC. It is translated as CASSSLASNEQFF.